What follows are 28 T cell receptor beta chains derived from one specimen sequenced in a study of T cells after yellow fever vaccination. TCRdb fed the 5' RACE reads into MiXCR, producing one record per CDR3 protein. This table holds under 700,000 distinct CDR3 sequences, roughly 17% found once. The sequences come from PBMCs, collected 5 to 6 days after the first yellow fever vaccination. These receptors originate from a man in his late teens or twenties who received the YFV17D yellow fever vaccine.

This clonotype was detected a few times. This rearrangement joins TRBV5-1 to TRBJ1-1; maybe TRBD1 (6 bases). This CDR3 contains 15 residues. The germline gives CDR1 SGHRS, CDR2 YFSETQ. V was clipped by 4 bases and J by 2 bases, with 15 bases between them. The CDR3 sequence is CASSKETGTNTEAFF. As DNA, the CDR3 is TGCGCCAGCAGCAAGGAGACAGGTACTAACACTGAAGCTTTCTTT.

The table lists this clonotype with a few counts. The chain combines TRBV12-3 or TRBV12-4 with TRBJ1-2; TRBD1 aligns across 8 bases. The junction had 6 bases not matched to a gene; V was cut back by 6 bases and J by 0 bases. The CDR3 extends over 15 amino acids. The DNA for the CDR3 is TGTGCCAGCAGGGGGACAGGAGAATCTAACTATGGCTACACCTTC. Its translation is CASRGTGESNYGYTF.

This clonotype has just a few counts. V gene TRBV27 combines with J gene TRBJ2-5; D may be TRBD2 (5 bases). Trimming stripped 8 bases from V and 2 bases from J, with 18 bases between. CDR1 and CDR2 from the germline V gene are MNHEY and SMNVEV (reference sequence). The CDR3 is made up of 15 amino acids. The CDR3 nucleotides read TGTGCCAGCTGTCTCCACGGAGGACGGCAAGAGACCCAGTACTTC. It encodes CASCLHGGRQETQYF.

This clonotype was seen a handful of times. This chain connects TRBV20-1 to TRBJ2-1; 7 nucleotides match TRBD2. The germline gives CDR1 DFQATT, CDR2 SNEGSKA (reference sequence). With V trimmed by 2 bases and J by 2 bases, 0 bases remained unmatched. This CDR3 comprises 13 residues. Written as DNA, the CDR3 is TGCAGTGCTAGAAGCGGGGCCTACAATGAGCAGTTCTTC. As protein: CSARSGAYNEQFF.

The chain uses TRBV10-2 and TRBJ2-1; D not certain. The CDR3 is 12 amino acids. V lost 4 bases, J lost 8 bases, and 9 bases lay in between. In germline, CDR1 is WSHSY, CDR2 SAAADI. The chain's CDR3 is CASSVSGDEQFF. The CDR3 nucleotides read TGCGCCAGCAGTGTATCCGGCGATGAGCAGTTCTTC.

Ten or more counts support this clonotype. The gene calls are TRBV7-2 and TRBJ2-1; D perhaps matches TRBD2 (5 bases). Germline V lookup: CDR1 SGHTA, CDR2 FQGNSA. The CDR3 sequence is 12 residues long. V dropped 5 bases and J dropped 9 bases, with 11 bases sitting between them. As DNA, the CDR3 is TGTGCCAGCAGCCCTAGCCTTGCTGAGCAGTTCTTC. Amino acid sequence: CASSPSLAEQFF.

This clonotype was detected a few times. The rearrangement uses TRBV12-3 or TRBV12-4 and TRBJ1-4, with a tentative D call TRBD1 (5 bases). V was shortened by 5 bases and J by 9 bases, with 10 bases between the two germline ends. The CDR3 has 12 amino acids. CDR3: CASSLPDKKLFF. CDR3 nucleotides: TGTGCCAGCAGTCTCCCGGACAAAAAACTGTTTTTT.

This clonotype was detected a few times. The chain joins TRBV5-1 to TRBJ2-2; D gene ambiguous. This CDR3 region has 15 residues. V was cut by 1 base and J by 0 bases, with 7 bases left in between. Germline V CDR1 and CDR2: SGHRS, YFSETQ. DNA of the CDR3: TGCGCCAGCAGCTTGATCAGCCCGAACACCGGGGAGCTGTTTTTT. Its translation is CASSLISPNTGELFF.

A few counts support this clonotype. This chain joins TRBV4-1 and TRBJ1-6; D remains unclear. The length of the CDR3 is 16 residues. Germline lookup yields CDR1 MGHRA and CDR2 YSYEKL. Trimming took off 3 bases at V and 0 bases at J, with 9 bases between the two ends. The CDR3 DNA reads as TGCGCCAGCAGCCATGGCAGGAGCTCCTATAATTCACCCCTCCACTTT. This codes for CASSHGRSSYNSPLHF.

The V gene is TRBV20-1, the J gene TRBJ2-5; either TRBD1 or TRBD2 may supply D (6 bases each). The CDR3 covers 14 residues. Trimming took 4 bases from V and 5 from J, leaving 17 bases between them. Germline V gives CDR1 DFQATT, CDR2 SNEGSKA (reference sequence). The CDR3 loop is CSATDGGGGETQYF. Here the CDR3 DNA reads TGCAGTGCTACCGACGGAGGGGGTGGGGAGACCCAGTACTTC.

The chain is built from TRBV7-9 and TRBJ1-1; tentatively, D is TRBD1 (6 bases). Germline CDR1 and CDR2: SEHNR and FQNEAQ (reference sequence). Trimming stripped 5 bases from V and 7 bases from J, with 20 bases between. The CDR3 loop spans 15 amino acids. The CDR3 region has the DNA TGTGCCAGCAGCCCCGGGTGGGGGGCGCAGGGTGAAGCTTTCTTT. It specifies CASSPGWGAQGEAFF.

Only a few counts were recorded for this clonotype. The gene calls are TRBV20-1 and TRBJ1-5, with TRBD1 as a possible D gene (6 bases). The germline V gene has CDR1 DFQATT and CDR2 SNEGSKA (reference sequence). The CDR3 consists of 13 residues. Trimming shortened V by 6 bases and J by 6 bases, and 15 bases separated the two germline ends. The CDR3 here is CSATQGASQPQHF. The CDR3 DNA is TGCAGTGCGACACAGGGCGCTAGTCAGCCCCAGCATTTT.

This chain connects TRBV27 to TRBJ1-1; possibly TRBD1 for D (6 bases). CDR3 length: 16 amino acids. The germline CDR1 and CDR2 sequences are MNHEY and SMNVEV (reference sequence). Trimming left V 5 bases short and J 4 bases short, with 20 bases between. DNA of the CDR3: TGTGCCAGCAGTCCCTCGGTTAGGGGGAGGACCACTGAAGCTTTCTTT. Protein product: CASSPSVRGRTTEAFF.

This clonotype was counted a few times. The rearrangement links TRBV25-1 to TRBJ1-6; TRBD1 agrees at 7 bases. With V trimmed by 6 bases and J by 6 bases, 11 bases remained unmatched. Germline V gene lookup returns CDR1 MGHDK and CDR2 SYGVNS. CDR3 length equals 16 residues. CDR3 in amino acids: CASSGDRAPGNSPLHF. CDR3 sequence (DNA): TGTGCCAGCAGCGGAGACAGGGCGCCGGGTAATTCACCCCTCCACTTT.

V usage is TRBV20-1 and J usage is TRBJ1-5; tentatively, D is TRBD1 (5 bases). CDR3 size: 14 residues. CDR1 DFQATT and CDR2 SNEGSKA come from the germline V gene (reference sequence). Trimming cost V 3 bases and J 4 bases, with 13 bases left between them. The CDR3 is CSARGMGGNQPQHF. The CDR3 DNA reads as TGCAGTGCTAGGGGAATGGGGGGAAATCAGCCCCAGCATTTT.

In its sample, this clonotype was seen a few times. The V and J genes are TRBV7-9 and TRBJ1-1; D not certain. V was shortened by 0 bases and J by 1 base, with 9 bases between the two germline ends. This CDR3 comprises 15 residues. CDR1 SEHNR and CDR2 FQNEAQ come from the germline V gene (reference sequence). Here the CDR3 DNA reads TGTGCCAGCAGCTTAGCGCTTGGGCAGAACACTGAAGCTTTCTTT. This codes for CASSLALGQNTEAFF.

V is TRBV7-2 and J is TRBJ1-2; D is possibly TRBD1 (5 bases). Deletions cut 5 bases from V and 3 bases from J, with 10 bases between. The CDR3 is made up of 13 amino acids. The germline V gene has CDR1 SGHTA and CDR2 FQGNSA. Here the CDR3 DNA reads TGTGCCAGCAGCGAACAGGCGTACTATGGCTACACCTTC. Protein product: CASSEQAYYGYTF.

This chain joins TRBV29-1 and TRBJ2-5; D is uncertain. Germline-derived CDR1 and CDR2 are SQVTM and ANQGSEA. The ends were cut back, 7 bases at V and 4 bases at J, with 10 bases in the middle. This CDR3 contains 11 residues. Here the CDR3 reads CSAGRSETQYF. The CDR3 DNA sequence: TGCAGCGCCGGACGATCAGAGACCCAGTACTTC.

The gene calls are TRBV5-1 and TRBJ1-2; no reliable D call. Germline assignment: CDR1 SGHRS and CDR2 YFSETQ. This CDR3 contains 15 residues. The ends were cut back, 7 bases at V and 7 bases at J, with 23 bases in the middle. The CDR3 DNA is TGCGCCAGCGCTTTCGACAATCGGCGGCCTTCTGGCTACACCTTC. This encodes CASAFDNRRPSGYTF.

The chain combines TRBV18 with TRBJ1-6; D is perhaps TRBD1 (5 bases). Germline CDR1 is KGHSH and CDR2 is LQKENI. The CDR3 covers 14 residues. V was clipped by 2 bases and J by 7 bases, with 9 bases between them. For the CDR3, the DNA is TGTGCCAGCTCACCAGGGACGGAGAATTCACCCCTCCACTTT. The encoded protein is CASSPGTENSPLHF.

The J gene is TRBJ1-1, the V gene TRBV12-3 or TRBV12-4, with D hard to call. V was cut by 7 bases and J by 3 bases, with 6 bases left in between. CDR3 length: 11 amino acids. The CDR3 DNA reads TGTGCCAGCAACTTAGACACTGAAGCTTTCTTT. Protein product: CASNLDTEAFF.

This clonotype was counted many times. The J gene is TRBJ2-1, the V gene TRBV20-1; D may be TRBD1 or TRBD2 (5 bases each). Germline lookup yields CDR1 DFQATT and CDR2 SNEGSKA (reference sequence). CDR3 length: 15 residues. V shed 4 bases and J shed 0 bases, with 13 bases lying between them. CDR3 sequence (DNA): TGCAGTGCTACCTCATGGGGGAGCTCCTACAATGAGCAGTTCTTC. As protein: CSATSWGSSYNEQFF.

A few counts support this clonotype. CDR3 amino acids: CASSGHRVVGPNSPLHF. Here the CDR3 DNA reads TGTGCCAGCAGCGGACACAGGGTCGTTGGTCCGAATTCACCCCTCCACTTT. The J gene is TRBJ1-6, the V gene TRBV7-9, with a possible D match to TRBD1 (6 bases). Trimming left V 5 bases short and J 7 bases short, with 21 bases between. The CDR3 runs 17 residues. Germline CDR1 SEHNR, CDR2 FQNEAQ (reference sequence).

As regards this clonotype: The junction departs from the called germline gene at one end, perhaps through a read error. This chain uses TRBV7-9 with TRBJ2-1; tentative D call: TRBD2 (6 bases). The germline V gene encodes CDR1 SEHNR and CDR2 FQNEAQ (reference sequence). This CDR3 spans 15 amino acids. This chain's CDR3 is CASSQVRDSHNEQFF. The CDR3 DNA reads as TGTGCCAGCAGCCAAGTACGGGACTCCCACAATGAGCAGTTCTTC.

This clonotype was detected only a few times. The chain joins TRBV4-1 to TRBJ2-1; D remains unclear. CDR1 and CDR2 from the germline V gene are MGHRA and YSYEKL. CDR3 length: 12 residues. V lost 2 bases, J lost 9 bases, and 8 bases lay in between. This CDR3 reads CASSQTLVEQFF. The CDR3 coding sequence is TGCGCCAGCAGCCAAACATTAGTTGAGCAGTTCTTC.

This clonotype has only a few counts. J is TRBJ2-1 and V is TRBV1; no check of the table's D call, TRBD1, against the DNA was made. TRBV1 is a pseudogene segment. The CDR3 has 13 residues. CDR3 nucleotides: TGCACCAGCATTTCAGACAGGGACAATGAGCAGTTCTTC. Its translation is CTSISDRDNEQFF.

The chain links TRBV5-1 to TRBJ2-1, with 16 bases identical to TRBD2. Germline CDR1 SGHRS, CDR2 YFSETQ. The V and J ends lost 2 bases and 8 bases, in that order; junction bases with no gene match: 1. The CDR3 runs to 15 residues. The CDR3 nucleotides are TGCGCCAGCAGCTTCGGGACTAGCGGGGGGGATGAGCAGTTCTTC. Protein sequence: CASSFGTSGGDEQFF.

This clonotype was counted only a few times. V gene TRBV7-6 combines with J gene TRBJ2-2; D remains ambiguous. The germline gives CDR1 SGHVS, CDR2 FNYEAQ. CDR3 length: 13 residues. V was shortened by 1 base and J by 7 bases, with 7 bases between the two germline ends. CDR3 DNA: TGTGCCAGCAGCTTAGAGACGAGCGGGGAGCTGTTTTTT. Amino acid sequence: CASSLETSGELFF.